A single sample gave rise to the 20 T cell receptor beta chains below, sequenced in a study of blood T cell repertoires in COVID-19. This table comes from immunoSEQ multiplex PCR, and its TCRdb copy is limited to in-frame clones, with some not included. Of around 260,000 clones listed, 85% are singletons. The source material was peripheral blood. The receptors come from a human donor in a cohort sampled during active COVID-19.

The chain has TRBV14 and TRBJ1-2, with D possibly matching TRBD1 (6 bases). This CDR3 is built from 16 residues. The germline V and J ends were trimmed by 4 bases and 4 bases, with 19 bases remaining between them. The V gene's germline CDR1 is SGHDN and CDR2 FVKESK. CDR3 sequence (DNA): TGTGCCAGCAGCCGGCCGGAGACAGGACAACTCTATGGCTACACCTTC. This translates into CASSRPETGQLYGYTF.

This sequence joins TRBV7-2 and TRBJ2-2; 8 positions agree with TRBD1. V lost 3 bases to trimming and J lost 4 bases; unmatched junction nucleotides: 1. The CDR3 is 14 residues long. The germline V gene encodes CDR1 SGHTA and CDR2 FQGNSA. The CDR3 spells CASSFTGGTGELFF. The CDR3 DNA follows: TGTGCCAGCAGCTTTACAGGGGGCACCGGGGAGCTGTTTTTT.

CDR3 coding DNA: TGTGCCAGCAGCCGAGGGTACGATGAAGCTTTCTTT. Translated, it gives CASSRGYDEAFF. V usage is TRBV7-2 and J usage is TRBJ1-1, with unresolved D. The germline V gene encodes CDR1 SGHTA and CDR2 FQGNSA. Trimming cost V 5 bases and J 7 bases, with 11 bases left between them. The CDR3 loop spans 12 amino acids. The whole variable domain, remainder taken from reference TRBV7-2 and TRBJ1-1, is GAGVSQSPSNKVTEKGKDVELRCDPISGHTALYWYRQSLGQGLEFLIYFQGNSAPDKSGLPSDRFSAERTGGSVSTLTIQRTQQEDSAVYLCASSRGYDEAFFGQGTRLTVV.

The chain is built from TRBV9 and TRBJ1-2; TRBD1 matches at 8 bases. Trimming removed 1 base from V and 4 bases from J; junction bases left unmatched: 6. The CDR3 covers 15 residues. Germline V gene sequence: CDR1 SGDLS, CDR2 YYNGEE. The CDR3 loop is CASSVTGTGTYGYTF. The CDR3 DNA follows: TGTGCCAGCAGCGTAACCGGGACAGGAACCTATGGCTACACCTTC.

The genes are TRBV5-1 and TRBJ2-7; weak D call: TRBD1 (6 bases). Germline V gene lookup returns CDR1 SGHRS and CDR2 YFSETQ. The CDR3 extends over 15 amino acids. V shed 0 bases and J shed 2 bases, with 12 bases lying between them. The CDR3 sequence is CASSLDTGIPYEQYF. The CDR3 region has the DNA TGCGCCAGCAGCTTGGATACAGGGATACCCTACGAGCAGTACTTC.

The chain has TRBV7-9 and TRBJ2-3; a weak D match, TRBD1 (6 bases). V lost 5 bases, J lost 1 base, and 13 bases lay in between. The germline gives CDR1 SEHNR, CDR2 FQNEAQ (reference sequence). There are 15 residues in the CDR3. In DNA, the CDR3 is TGTGCCAGCAGCGTGCGGCAGGGGCGCACAGATACGCAGTATTTT. Protein sequence: CASSVRQGRTDTQYF.

This clone appeared once. The rearrangement uses TRBV9 and TRBJ1-1; D remains ambiguous. Germline CDR1 SGDLS, CDR2 YYNGEE. This CDR3 has 13 amino acids. V was clipped by 0 bases and J by 7 bases, with 10 bases between them. CDR3 sequence reads: CASSVGEVHEAFF. In nucleotides, the CDR3 is TGTGCCAGCAGCGTAGGAGAGGTTCATGAAGCTTTCTTT.

This clone was detected only once. This chain links TRBV7-2 with TRBJ2-5; maybe TRBD1 (6 bases). The germline gives CDR1 SGHTA, CDR2 FQGNSA. The ends were cut back, 4 bases at V and 0 bases at J, with 12 bases in the middle. The CDR3 length is 15 residues. CDR3 protein: CASSSGTLYQETQYF. CDR3 nucleotides: TGTGCCAGCAGCTCCGGGACACTGTACCAAGAGACCCAGTACTTC. The full variable domain, in which reference TRBV7-2 and TRBJ2-5 provide the parts outside the CDR3, is GAGVSQSPSNKVTEKGKDVELRCDPISGHTALYWYRQSLGQGLEFLIYFQGNSAPDKSGLPSDRFSAERTGGSVSTLTIQRTQQEDSAVYLCASSSGTLYQETQYFGPGTRLLVL.

The chain recombines TRBV4-3 with TRBJ1-2, with D hard to call. Per the germline V gene, CDR1 is LGHNA and CDR2 is YSLEER. Trimming took off 0 bases at V and 8 bases at J, with 10 bases between the two ends. The CDR3 extends over 13 amino acids. The CDR3 DNA sequence: TGCGCCAGCAGCCAAGATGGAGGTATCGGCTACACCTTC. Its protein product is CASSQDGGIGYTF.

The chain is built from TRBV6-6 and TRBJ2-7; 7 bases fit TRBD1. The ends lost 2 bases at V and 1 base at J; junction bases unmatched: 8. Germline assignment: CDR1 MNHNY and CDR2 SVGAGI (reference sequence). The CDR3 is made up of 16 amino acids. The CDR3 bases are TGTGCCAGCAGTTACCCGGCGACAGGGACGTCCTACGAGCAGTACTTC. Translation gives CASSYPATGTSYEQYF.

This sequence joins TRBV5-6 and TRBJ2-7; 12 positions agree with TRBD1. J gave up 3 bases and V 4 bases, and 14 bases lay outside the gene matches. The germline V gene has CDR1 SGHDT and CDR2 YYEEEE. The CDR3 is made up of 18 amino acids. DNA of the CDR3: TGTGCCAGCAGCGCGCTACCGGGACAGGGGGCAGGTTACTACGAGCAGTACTTC. This sequence encodes CASSALPGQGAGYYEQYF.

There are a few counts of this clone. V is TRBV28 and J is TRBJ1-1; weak D call: TRBD1 (5 bases). Trimming took off 2 bases at V and 1 base at J, with 11 bases between the two ends. The CDR3 is 15 residues long. The germline V gene has CDR1 MDHEN and CDR2 SYDVKM. In DNA, the CDR3 is TGTGCCAGCAGTTTAGGAGGGGATAGGAACACTGAAGCTTTCTTT. This gives the protein CASSLGGDRNTEAFF.

Turning to this clone: Other nucleotide sequences in the sample specify the same CDR3. This chain joins TRBV5-1 and TRBJ2-7, with 7 positions matching TRBD1. V shed 2 bases and J 4 bases; nucleotides not matched to a gene: 3. From germline, CDR1 is SGHRS and CDR2 YFSETQ. This CDR3 spans 13 amino acids. CDR3 loop: CASSLEGAYEQYF. The CDR3, as DNA: TGCGCCAGCAGCTTAGAGGGGGCGTACGAGCAGTACTTC. Full variable domain (missing parts from reference TRBV5-1 and TRBJ2-7): KAGVTQTPRYLIKTRGQQVTLSCSPISGHRSVSWYQQTPGQGLQFLFEYFSETQRNKGNFPGRFSGRQFSNSRSEMNVSTLELGDSALYLCASSLEGAYEQYFGPGTRLTVT.

J is TRBJ1-1 and V is TRBV18; D gene uncertain. Between the trimmed V and J ends, which lost 8 bases and 4 bases, there was a span of 14 bases. The CDR3 spans 13 residues. From germline, CDR1 is KGHSH and CDR2 LQKENI. CDR3 in amino acids: CASQTMEGTEAFF. In DNA, the CDR3 is TGTGCCAGCCAAACAATGGAGGGCACTGAAGCTTTCTTT.

V usage is TRBV5-1 and J usage is TRBJ2-7; 7 positions agree with TRBD2. This CDR3 is built from 17 residues. J gave up 0 bases and V 6 bases, and 15 bases lay outside the gene matches. Germline V CDR1 and CDR2: SGHRS, YFSETQ. DNA for the CDR3: TGCGCCAGCAAAGTCTTGGCCGCGACTAGCAGCTCCTACGAGCAGTACTTC. This translates into CASKVLAATSSSYEQYF.

The CDR3 sequence is CASSQDRAGGASGNTIYF. CDR3 sequence (DNA): TGTGCCAGCAGCCAAGATAGAGCGGGGGGCGCCTCTGGAAACACCATATATTTT. The chain recombines TRBV3-1 (or the pseudogene TRBV3-2) with TRBJ1-3; a weak D match, TRBD1 (6 bases). Trimming pared 0 bases from V and 0 bases from J, leaving 15 bases between. From germline, CDR1 is LGHDT and CDR2 YNNKEL (reference sequence). The CDR3 extends over 18 amino acids.

The chain carries TRBV7-3 and TRBJ2-2, with a weak D call TRBD1 (6 bases). Per germline, CDR1 SGHTA and CDR2 FQGTGA. The CDR3 covers 14 residues. Trimming took 8 bases from V and 5 from J, leaving 15 bases between them. The CDR3 protein is CASGRGGATGELFF. The DNA of the CDR3 is TGTGCCAGCGGCAGGGGTGGCGCGACCGGGGAGCTGTTTTTT.

Only a few counts were recorded for this clone. The chain carries TRBV15 and TRBJ1-3; D gene unclear. V lost 1 base to trimming and J lost 0 bases, with 10 bases between them. This CDR3 region has 16 residues. Germline V gene data show CDR1 as LNHNV and CDR2 as YYDKDF (reference sequence). The CDR3 DNA reads as TGTGCCACCAGCAGAGCCCAAGACAACTCTGGAAACACCATATATTTT. Translating it yields CATSRAQDNSGNTIYF.

This clone was recorded a few times. The V gene is TRBV3-1 (or the pseudogene TRBV3-2), the J gene TRBJ2-1, with D possibly being TRBD2 (6 bases). There are 15 residues in the CDR3. Between the trimmed V and J ends, which lost 4 bases and 6 bases, there was a span of 16 bases. Germline V gene data show CDR1 as LGHDT and CDR2 as YNNKEL (reference sequence). The DNA of the CDR3 is TGTGCCAGCAGCCCCATTGGCGGGACGCGCAATGAGCAGTTCTTC. Translated, it gives CASSPIGGTRNEQFF.

This chain uses TRBV3-1 (or the pseudogene TRBV3-2) with TRBJ2-3, with D possibly matching TRBD2 (5 bases). This CDR3 contains 14 residues. V lost 3 bases and J lost 7, with 14 bases in between. Germline values: CDR1 LGHDT, CDR2 YNNKEL (reference sequence). The CDR3 DNA reads TGTGCCAGCAGCCAGAGGGAGAGCGGAAATACGCAGTATTTT. Its translation: CASSQRESGNTQYF.